The following is a T cell receptor (beta chain) sequence with its context. Each patient relapsed following autologous stem cell transplantation, and prior brentuximab vedotin exposure differed. The study recorded best responses of complete response, partial response or progressive disease. This entry belongs to a study of PD-1 blockade in classical Hodgkin lymphoma. Clones were read by immunoSEQ multiplex PCR, and TCRdb kept only the in-frame ones, dropping some. The table includes just over 60,000 clones, approximately 88% detected once. The CDR3 is 15 amino acids. The germline V and J ends were trimmed by 6 bases and 1 base, with 16 bases remaining between them. Per germline, CDR1 MDHEN and CDR2 SYDVKM.

This receptor was identified in a human donor with classical Hodgkin lymphoma. The chain carries TRBV28 and TRBJ2-7; D may be TRBD1 (5 bases). Sample: peripheral blood mononuclear cells (PBMCs), taken at baseline. CDR3 protein: CASSPGYFGSYEQYF. In nucleotides, the CDR3 is TGTGCCAGCAGCCCAGGGTACTTCGGGTCCTACGAGCAGTACTTC.